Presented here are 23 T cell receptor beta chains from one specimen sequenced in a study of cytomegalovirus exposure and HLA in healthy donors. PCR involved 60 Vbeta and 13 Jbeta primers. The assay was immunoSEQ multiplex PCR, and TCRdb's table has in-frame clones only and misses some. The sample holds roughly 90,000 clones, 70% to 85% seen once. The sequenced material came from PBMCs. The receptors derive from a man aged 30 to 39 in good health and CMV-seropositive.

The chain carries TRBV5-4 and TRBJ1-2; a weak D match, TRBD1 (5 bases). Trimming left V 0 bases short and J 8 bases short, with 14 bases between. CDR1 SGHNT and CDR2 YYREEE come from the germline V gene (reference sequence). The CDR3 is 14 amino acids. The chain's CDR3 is CASSLGDSRGGYTF. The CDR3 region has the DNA TGTGCCAGCAGCTTGGGGGACTCCCGAGGGGGCTACACCTTC. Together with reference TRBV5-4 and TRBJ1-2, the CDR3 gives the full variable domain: ETGVTQSPTHLIKTRGQQVTLRCSSQSGHNTVSWYQQALGQGPQFIFQYYREEENGRGNFPPRFSGLQFPNYSSELNVNALELDDSALYLCASSLGDSRGGYTFGSGTRLTVV.

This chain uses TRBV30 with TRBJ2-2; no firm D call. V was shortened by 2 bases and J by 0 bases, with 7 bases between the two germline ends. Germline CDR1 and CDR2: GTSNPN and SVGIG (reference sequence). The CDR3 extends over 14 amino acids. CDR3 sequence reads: CAWSRSSNTGELFF. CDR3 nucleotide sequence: TGTGCCTGGAGTCGCAGTTCGAACACCGGGGAGCTGTTTTTT.

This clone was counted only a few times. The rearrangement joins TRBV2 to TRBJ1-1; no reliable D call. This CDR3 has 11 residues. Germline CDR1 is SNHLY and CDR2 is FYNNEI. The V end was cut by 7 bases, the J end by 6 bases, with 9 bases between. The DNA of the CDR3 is TGTGCCAGCACGGGTAGCCCTGAAGCTTTCTTT. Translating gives CASTGSPEAFF.

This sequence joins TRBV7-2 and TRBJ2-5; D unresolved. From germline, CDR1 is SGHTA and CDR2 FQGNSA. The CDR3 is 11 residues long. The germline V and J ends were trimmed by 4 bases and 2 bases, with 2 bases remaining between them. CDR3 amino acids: CASSSQETQYF. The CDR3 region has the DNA TGTGCCAGCAGCTCGCAAGAGACCCAGTACTTC.

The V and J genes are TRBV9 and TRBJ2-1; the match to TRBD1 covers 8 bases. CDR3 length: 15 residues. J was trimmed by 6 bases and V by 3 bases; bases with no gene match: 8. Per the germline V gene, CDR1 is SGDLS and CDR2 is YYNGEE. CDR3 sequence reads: CASSADRGRINEQFF. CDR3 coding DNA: TGTGCCAGCAGCGCCGACAGGGGCAGAATCAATGAGCAGTTCTTC.

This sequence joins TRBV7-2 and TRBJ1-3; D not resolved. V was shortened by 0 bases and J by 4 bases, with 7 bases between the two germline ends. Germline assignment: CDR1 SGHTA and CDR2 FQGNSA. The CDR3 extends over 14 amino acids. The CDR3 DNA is TGTGCCAGCAGCTTAGCCGCGGGGGGAAACACCATATATTTT. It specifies CASSLAAGGNTIYF.

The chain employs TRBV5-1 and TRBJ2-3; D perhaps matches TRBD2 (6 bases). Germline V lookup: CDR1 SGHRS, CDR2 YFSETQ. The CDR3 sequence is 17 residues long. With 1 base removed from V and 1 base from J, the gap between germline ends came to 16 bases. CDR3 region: CASSLSVGGSGTDTQYF. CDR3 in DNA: TGCGCCAGCAGCTTGTCCGTGGGGGGATCGGGCACAGATACGCAGTATTTT.

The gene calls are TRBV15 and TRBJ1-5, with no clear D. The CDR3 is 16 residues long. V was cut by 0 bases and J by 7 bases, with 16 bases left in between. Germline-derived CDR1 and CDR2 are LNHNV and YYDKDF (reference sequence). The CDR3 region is CATSRDRRARGQPQHF. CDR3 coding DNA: TGTGCCACCAGCAGAGATCGGAGGGCCCGAGGGCAGCCCCAGCATTTT.

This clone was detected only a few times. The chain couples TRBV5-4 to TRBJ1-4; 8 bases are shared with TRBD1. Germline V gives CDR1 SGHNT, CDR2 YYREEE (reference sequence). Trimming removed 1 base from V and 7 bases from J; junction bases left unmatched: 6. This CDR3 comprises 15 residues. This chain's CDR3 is CASSLKQGESEKLFF. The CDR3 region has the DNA TGTGCCAGCAGCTTGAAACAGGGGGAAAGTGAAAAACTGTTTTTT.

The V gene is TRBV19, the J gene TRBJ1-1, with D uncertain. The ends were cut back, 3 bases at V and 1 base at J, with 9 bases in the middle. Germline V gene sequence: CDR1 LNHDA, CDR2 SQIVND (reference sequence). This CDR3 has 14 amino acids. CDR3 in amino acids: CASSIGLGNTEAFF. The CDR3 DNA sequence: TGTGCCAGTAGTATCGGACTGGGGAACACTGAAGCTTTCTTT.

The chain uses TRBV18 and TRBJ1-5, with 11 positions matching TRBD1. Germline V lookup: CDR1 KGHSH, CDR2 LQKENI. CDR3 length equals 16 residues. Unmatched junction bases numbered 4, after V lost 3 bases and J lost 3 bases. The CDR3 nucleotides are TGTGCCAGCTCACCCAGGACAGGGGGCAACAATCAGCCCCAGCATTTT. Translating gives CASSPRTGGNNQPQHF.

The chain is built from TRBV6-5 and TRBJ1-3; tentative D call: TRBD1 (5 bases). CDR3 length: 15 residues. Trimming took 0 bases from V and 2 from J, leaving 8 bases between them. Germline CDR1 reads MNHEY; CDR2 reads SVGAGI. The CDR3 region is CASSYSIQAGNTIYF. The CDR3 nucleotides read TGTGCCAGCAGTTACTCGATACAGGCTGGAAACACCATATATTTT.

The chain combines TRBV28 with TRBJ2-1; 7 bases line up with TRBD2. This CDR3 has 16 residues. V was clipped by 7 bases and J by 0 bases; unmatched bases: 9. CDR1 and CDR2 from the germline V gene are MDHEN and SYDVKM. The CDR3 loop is CASTTPGLSSYNEQFF. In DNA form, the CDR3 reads TGTGCCAGCACGACCCCGGGACTAAGCTCCTACAATGAGCAGTTCTTC.

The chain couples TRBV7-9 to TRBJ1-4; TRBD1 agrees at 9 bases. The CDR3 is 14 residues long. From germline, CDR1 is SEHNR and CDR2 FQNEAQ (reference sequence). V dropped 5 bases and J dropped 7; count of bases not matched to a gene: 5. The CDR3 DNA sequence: TGTGCCAGCAGCAAGGGACAGGGAAGTGAAAAACTGTTTTTT. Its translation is CASSKGQGSEKLFF.

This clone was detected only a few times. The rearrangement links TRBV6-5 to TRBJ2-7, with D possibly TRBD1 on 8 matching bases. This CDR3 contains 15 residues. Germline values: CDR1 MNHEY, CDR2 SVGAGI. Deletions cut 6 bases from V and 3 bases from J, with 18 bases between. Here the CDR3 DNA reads TGTGCCAGCAGCTACGGGGGGACAGGCGTCTACGAGCAGTACTTC. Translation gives CASSYGGTGVYEQYF.

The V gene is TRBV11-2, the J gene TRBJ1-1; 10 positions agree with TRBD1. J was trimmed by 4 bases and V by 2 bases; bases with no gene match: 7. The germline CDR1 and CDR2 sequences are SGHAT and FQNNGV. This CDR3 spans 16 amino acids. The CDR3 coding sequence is TGTGCCAGCAGCTTAAACCCGAGACAGGGGGCCACTGAAGCTTTCTTT. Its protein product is CASSLNPRQGATEAFF.

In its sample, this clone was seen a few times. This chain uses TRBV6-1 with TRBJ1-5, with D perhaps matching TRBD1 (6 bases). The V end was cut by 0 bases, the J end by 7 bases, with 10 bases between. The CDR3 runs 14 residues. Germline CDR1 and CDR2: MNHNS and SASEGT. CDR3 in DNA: TGTGCCAGCAGTGAAGCCGGGGGGCAACAGCCCCAGCATTTT. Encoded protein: CASSEAGGQQPQHF.

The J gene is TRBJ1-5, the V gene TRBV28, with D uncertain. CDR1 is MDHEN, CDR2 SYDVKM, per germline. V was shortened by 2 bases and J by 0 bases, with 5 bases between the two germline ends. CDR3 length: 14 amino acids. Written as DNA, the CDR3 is TGTGCCAGCAGTTTAGCGGCTAGCAATCAGCCCCAGCATTTT. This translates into CASSLAASNQPQHF.

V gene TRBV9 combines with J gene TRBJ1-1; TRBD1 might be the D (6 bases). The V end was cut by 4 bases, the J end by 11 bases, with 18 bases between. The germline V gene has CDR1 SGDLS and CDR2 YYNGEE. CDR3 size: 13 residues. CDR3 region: CASSPVPGEGAFF. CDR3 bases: TGTGCCAGCAGCCCAGTCCCAGGGGAAGGGGCTTTCTTT.

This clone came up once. The CDR3: CASSIVGAQVSTEAFF. CDR3 DNA: TGTGCCAGTAGTATAGTAGGGGCGCAAGTAAGCACTGAAGCTTTCTTT. This rearrangement joins TRBV19 to TRBJ1-1, with D perhaps TRBD1 (5 bases). V was clipped by 1 base and J by 4 bases, with 16 bases between them. Germline CDR1 and CDR2: LNHDA and SQIVND (reference sequence). This CDR3 spans 16 amino acids.

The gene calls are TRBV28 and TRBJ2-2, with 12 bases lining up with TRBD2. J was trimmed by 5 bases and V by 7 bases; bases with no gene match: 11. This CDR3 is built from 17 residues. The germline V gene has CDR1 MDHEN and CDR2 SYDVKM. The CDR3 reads CASIRHGGLAGTGELFF. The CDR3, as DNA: TGTGCCAGCATTCGTCACGGCGGACTAGCGGGGACCGGGGAGCTGTTTTTT. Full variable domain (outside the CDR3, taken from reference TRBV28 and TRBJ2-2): DVKVTQSSRYLVKRTGEKVFLECVQDMDHENMFWYRQDPGLGLRLIYFSYDVKMKEKGDIPEGYSVSREKKERFSLILESASTNQTSMYLCASIRHGGLAGTGELFFGEGSRLTVL.

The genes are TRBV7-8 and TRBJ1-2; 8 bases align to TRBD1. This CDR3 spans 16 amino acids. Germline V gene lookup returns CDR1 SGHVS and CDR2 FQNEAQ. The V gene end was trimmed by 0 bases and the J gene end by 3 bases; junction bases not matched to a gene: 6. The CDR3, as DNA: TGTGCCAGCAGCTTAGCCGGACGGGGACAGGACTATGGCTACACCTTC. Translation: CASSLAGRGQDYGYTF.

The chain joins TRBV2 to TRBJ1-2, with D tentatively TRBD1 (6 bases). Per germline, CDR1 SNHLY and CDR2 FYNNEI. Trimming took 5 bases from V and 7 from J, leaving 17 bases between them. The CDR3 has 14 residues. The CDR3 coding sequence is TGTGCCAGCAGTTCTACAGGGAATTTATCTGGCTACACCTTC. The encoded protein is CASSSTGNLSGYTF.